This T cell receptor beta chain was sequenced in a study of CD8 T cells in ankylosing spondylitis. The V and J ends lost 5 bases and 4 bases respectively, with 19 bases between them. This CDR3 comprises 16 residues. Germline loops: CDR1 SGHTA, CDR2 FQGNSA. Using its own MiXCR run on the 5' RACE reads, TCRdb lists one record per CDR3 protein. The sample lists approximately 69,000 distinct CDR3 sequences; 5.3% were seen once. This receptor was identified in a male donor with ankylosing spondylitis or in good health (not recorded which). This chain uses TRBV7-2 with TRBJ2-3; D could derive from TRBD1 or TRBD2 (6 bases each). The source material was blood, either unsorted or a sorted T cell fraction (not recorded which). The CDR3 DNA is TGTGCCAGCAGCCGGGGGCACAGGGTTGTTTCAGATACGCAGTATTTT. Amino acid sequence: CASSRGHRVVSDTQYF.